This T cell receptor (beta chain) derives from a study of blood T cell repertoires in COVID-19. Whole-study context: Sites across the United States, Italy and Spain contributed samples from acute and convalescent COVID-19.

V lost 1 base and J lost 7; bases outside the gene matches: 8. The CDR3 loop spans 17 amino acids. Germline V gene lookup returns CDR1 MGHDK and CDR2 SYGVNS. Original handling: Estimates of nucleated cell counts were drawn from the amplification of reference gene primers. Libraries were prepared by immunoSEQ multiplex PCR; TCRdb keeps only in-frame clonotypes and omits some of them. V, J and clone size are those of that table, while D and trimming were read from the DNA. The sample records about 55,000 clones, 75% to 90% being singletons. The J gene is TRBJ1-4, the V gene TRBV25-1; 11 bases agree with TRBD1. The sequence was collected from a woman in her sixties with acute or convalescent COVID-19. Sequencing input: peripheral blood. This CDR3 is CASSEFKLGTGGEKLFF. The DNA of the CDR3 is TGTGCCAGCAGTGAATTCAAACTGGGGACAGGGGGTGAAAAACTGTTTTTT.